This is a list of T cell receptor beta chains from one sample in a study of technical replicates of blood from several donors. Assay: immunoSEQ multiplex PCR; the TCRdb copy retains only in-frame clones and omits some. The table shows tens of thousands of clones, with 90% to 97% occurring only once. Sequenced sample: T cells isolated from PBMCs. These receptor sequences come from a human donor in good health. The CDR3 runs from the conserved cysteine through the conserved F or W. The order of the fields is D gene, V gene, clone size, J gene, CDR3 DNA, CDR3 protein. The D gene is left open where the match is weak. For some rows the clone size is stated as once, few or many, or as a class when expanded; others skip it.

D gene: TRBD1; V gene: TRBV29-1; clone size: NA; J gene: TRBJ1-2; CDR3 DNA: TGCAGCGTTGAAAGGGGGACAGGGCAGAGGGGCTACACCTTC; CDR3 protein: CSVERGTGQRGYTF
D gene: NA; V gene: TRBV29-1; clone size: NA; J gene: TRBJ1-1; CDR3 DNA: TGCAGCGTTGAGGGGGGGAACACTGAAGCTTTCTTT; CDR3 protein: CSVEGGNTEAFF
D gene: NA; V gene: TRBV28; clone size: NA; J gene: TRBJ1-5; CDR3 DNA: TGTGCCAGCACCCTGGACTTTAATGGTCAGCCCCAGCATTTT; CDR3 protein: CASTLDFNGQPQHF
D gene: TRBD1; V gene: TRBV27; clone size: NA; J gene: TRBJ1-1; CDR3 DNA: TGTGCCAGCATGACAGGGCGGAATGAAGCTTTCTTT; CDR3 protein: CASMTGRNEAFF
D gene: TRBD1; V gene: TRBV5-1; clone size: NA; J gene: TRBJ1-4; CDR3 DNA: TGCGCCAGCAGCTTGGCCGGGACAGGGGGAGAAAAACTGTTTTTT; CDR3 protein: CASSLAGTGGEKLFF
D gene: NA; V gene: TRBV28; clone size: once; J gene: TRBJ2-1; CDR3 DNA: TGTGCCAGCAGTTTATTCGATGAGCAGTTCTTC; CDR3 protein: CASSLFDEQFF
D gene: TRBD1; V gene: TRBV7-9; clone size: NA; J gene: TRBJ1-1; CDR3 DNA: TGTGCCAGCAGCTCGAGGGACAGGGAACCCGGGGCTTTCTTT; CDR3 protein: CASSSRDREPGAFF
D gene: TRBD2; V gene: TRBV7-3; clone size: NA; J gene: TRBJ2-4; CDR3 DNA: TGTGCCAGCAGCCATGGGACTAGCGGGGAAGGATACATTCAGTACTTC; CDR3 protein: CASSHGTSGEGYIQYF
D gene: NA; V gene: TRBV7-9; clone size: NA; J gene: TRBJ2-6; CDR3 DNA: TGTGCCGCTCATGGTCACCTGGGGGGGGCGGACGGGGCCAACGTCCTGACTTTC; CDR3 protein: CAAHGHLGGADGANVLTF
D gene: TRBD1; V gene: TRBV4-2; clone size: NA; J gene: TRBJ1-4; CDR3 DNA: TGTGCCAGCAGCCAAGGGGGGGAGACAGGGACTCGTGAAAAACTGTTTTTT; CDR3 protein: CASSQGGETGTREKLFF
D gene: TRBD2; V gene: TRBV5-1; clone size: NA; J gene: TRBJ2-7; CDR3 DNA: TGCGCCAGCAGCCTCGGGGTAGCGGGAGGACTCTACGAGCAGTACTTC; CDR3 protein: CASSLGVAGGLYEQYF
D gene: NA; V gene: TRBV6-4; clone size: NA; J gene: TRBJ2-6; CDR3 DNA: TGTGCCAGCAGTGACTCCGGAGGGCTTGGGGCCAACGTCCTGACTTTC; CDR3 protein: CASSDSGGLGANVLTF
D gene: NA; V gene: TRBV5-1; clone size: NA; J gene: TRBJ2-2; CDR3 DNA: TGCGCCAGCAGACTTCGATTCCGGGACAGGGGATTTAGCGGGAGTGGATTACCCGGGGAGCTGTTTTTT; CDR3 protein: CASRLRFRDRGFSGSGLPGELFF
D gene: TRBD2; V gene: TRBV6-5; clone size: NA; J gene: TRBJ2-5; CDR3 DNA: TGTGCCAGCAGTCGCGGGGGGGCCATGGGAGAGACCCAGTACTTC; CDR3 protein: CASSRGGAMGETQYF
D gene: TRBD1; V gene: TRBV5-1; clone size: once; J gene: TRBJ2-7; CDR3 DNA: TGCGCCAGCAGCCCCGGACAGGGGGGTGACGAGCAGTACTTC; CDR3 protein: CASSPGQGGDEQYF
D gene: NA; V gene: TRBV19; clone size: NA; J gene: TRBJ1-2; CDR3 DNA: TGTGCCAGTACCCCCCTGGGCCTCCACTCTAACTATGGCTACACCTTC; CDR3 protein: CASTPLGLHSNYGYTF
D gene: TRBD2; V gene: TRBV5-6; clone size: NA; J gene: TRBJ2-1; CDR3 DNA: TGTGCCAGCAGCTCTTCGAGCGGGATCTACAATGAGCAGTTCTTC; CDR3 protein: CASSSSSGIYNEQFF
D gene: NA; V gene: TRBV5-6; clone size: NA; J gene: TRBJ1-1; CDR3 DNA: TGTGCCAGCAGCTTGGGGGGCCTCACTGAAGCTTTCTTT; CDR3 protein: CASSLGGLTEAFF
D gene: TRBD1; V gene: TRBV4-1; clone size: NA; J gene: TRBJ1-2; CDR3 DNA: TGCGCCAGCAGCCAAGATGGAGGGACAGGGCGCGGCTACACCTTC; CDR3 protein: CASSQDGGTGRGYTF
D gene: NA; V gene: TRBV28; clone size: NA; J gene: TRBJ2-2; CDR3 DNA: TGTGCCAGCAGTACCCTACCTAGCAGGGGCATAACCGGGGAGCTGTTTTTT; CDR3 protein: CASSTLPSRGITGELFF
D gene: TRBD1; V gene: TRBV10-3; clone size: NA; J gene: TRBJ1-3; CDR3 DNA: TGTGCCATCAGTGAACCGACAGGGGGGGACGGAAACACCATATATTTT; CDR3 protein: CAISEPTGGDGNTIYF
D gene: NA; V gene: TRBV9; clone size: once; J gene: TRBJ2-7; CDR3 DNA: TGTGCCAGCAGCGTGGGAGCGGATATTGCCTACGAGCAGTACTTC; CDR3 protein: CASSVGADIAYEQYF
D gene: TRBD1; V gene: TRBV6-1; clone size: NA; J gene: TRBJ2-3; CDR3 DNA: TGTGCCAGCAAACCGGGACAGAGCACAGATACGCAGTATTTT; CDR3 protein: CASKPGQSTDTQYF
D gene: NA; V gene: TRBV5-1; clone size: NA; J gene: TRBJ1-1; CDR3 DNA: TGCGCCAGCAGGACAGGTGGTCTGAACACTGAAGCTTTCTTT; CDR3 protein: CASRTGGLNTEAFF
D gene: NA; V gene: TRBV7-8; clone size: NA; J gene: TRBJ2-5; CDR3 DNA: TGTGCCAGCAGCCCAGAGGCGGTCCCGGAGACCCAGTACTTC; CDR3 protein: CASSPEAVPETQYF
D gene: TRBD2; V gene: TRBV4-1; clone size: NA; J gene: TRBJ2-5; CDR3 DNA: TGCGCCAGCAGCCAAGATCCAGCGGGGGGCTTGTACCAAGAGACCCAGTACTTC; CDR3 protein: CASSQDPAGGLYQETQYF
D gene: TRBD2; V gene: TRBV19; clone size: once; J gene: TRBJ2-1; CDR3 DNA: TGTGCCAGTAGTACGGGACTAGTGATCAATGAGCAGTTCTTC; CDR3 protein: CASSTGLVINEQFF
D gene: NA; V gene: TRBV7-8; clone size: NA; J gene: TRBJ2-2; CDR3 DNA: TGTGCCAGCAGCGGCCCCCGGGAGCTGTTTTTT; CDR3 protein: CASSGPRELFF
D gene: TRBD2; V gene: TRBV12-5; clone size: NA; J gene: TRBJ2-7; CDR3 DNA: TGTGCTAGTGGCTTGGGAGGGTCTAAAAACGAGCAGTACTTC; CDR3 protein: CASGLGGSKNEQYF
D gene: NA; V gene: TRBV4-1; clone size: NA; J gene: TRBJ2-2; CDR3 DNA: TGCGCCAGCAGCCCAAGTCAGGGGTCCGTCGGGGAGCTGTTTTTT; CDR3 protein: CASSPSQGSVGELFF
D gene: TRBD1; V gene: TRBV6-5; clone size: NA; J gene: TRBJ2-7; CDR3 DNA: TGTGCCAGCAGTTACAGGGACAGCGATACCTACGAGCAGTACTTC; CDR3 protein: CASSYRDSDTYEQYF
D gene: TRBD1; V gene: TRBV7-2; clone size: NA; J gene: TRBJ1-5; CDR3 DNA: TGTGCCAGCAGCTTCACGGGGACAGGGAGCGGGCAGCCCCAGCATTTT; CDR3 protein: CASSFTGTGSGQPQHF
D gene: NA; V gene: TRBV25-1; clone size: NA; J gene: TRBJ2-3; CDR3 DNA: TGTGCCGGGGGGTCCGATACGCAGTATTTT; CDR3 protein: CAGGSDTQYF
D gene: NA; V gene: TRBV5-8; clone size: NA; J gene: TRBJ2-7; CDR3 DNA: TGTGCCAGCAGCCCCGGAAGGGGCACCTACGAGCAGTACTTC; CDR3 protein: CASSPGRGTYEQYF
D gene: NA; V gene: TRBV28; clone size: NA; J gene: TRBJ2-3; CDR3 DNA: TGTGCCAGCAGTTTAGGGGAGCGTCGCACAGATACGCAGTATTTT; CDR3 protein: CASSLGERRTDTQYF
D gene: TRBD1; V gene: TRBV2; clone size: NA; J gene: TRBJ1-1; CDR3 DNA: TGTGCCACCGGACAGGGGGGGACTGAAGCTTTCTTT; CDR3 protein: CATGQGGTEAFF
D gene: TRBD1; V gene: TRBV6-6; clone size: NA; J gene: TRBJ1-2; CDR3 DNA: TGTGCCACCGCCCCCCCAGGGGGCGAGGGCTACACCTTC; CDR3 protein: CATAPPGGEGYTF
D gene: TRBD2; V gene: TRBV5-1; clone size: NA; J gene: TRBJ2-1; CDR3 DNA: TGCGCCAGCAGCTTCCAGCGGGGGGCCAATGAGCAGTTCTTC; CDR3 protein: CASSFQRGANEQFF
D gene: TRBD2; V gene: TRBV9; clone size: NA; J gene: TRBJ2-3; CDR3 DNA: TGTGCCAGCAGCGTAGTGGGAGGGCGGACAGATACGCAGTATTTT; CDR3 protein: CASSVVGGRTDTQYF
D gene: NA; V gene: TRBV4-1; clone size: NA; J gene: TRBJ2-2; CDR3 DNA: TGCGCCAGCAGCCAAGATTCAGGGGCGGTCACCGGGGAGCTGTTTTTT; CDR3 protein: CASSQDSGAVTGELFF
D gene: NA; V gene: TRBV7-6; clone size: NA; J gene: TRBJ2-3; CDR3 DNA: TGTGCCAGCAGCTTACAAGGGGTGGGATATACGCAGTATTTT; CDR3 protein: CASSLQGVGYTQYF
D gene: NA; V gene: TRBV6-6; clone size: NA; J gene: TRBJ1-2; CDR3 DNA: TGTGCCAGCAGTTATTTCAAGACAGACGAAAACTATGGCTACACCTTC; CDR3 protein: CASSYFKTDENYGYTF
D gene: TRBD2; V gene: TRBV27; clone size: NA; J gene: TRBJ2-7; CDR3 DNA: TGTGCCAGCAGACTAGGGCCGGGGGGGCCCTACGAGCAGTACTTC; CDR3 protein: CASRLGPGGPYEQYF
D gene: NA; V gene: TRBV19; clone size: once; J gene: TRBJ2-7; CDR3 DNA: TGTGCCAGTAGTATCGGCCCCGGCGGGACCTACGAGCAGTACTTC; CDR3 protein: CASSIGPGGTYEQYF
D gene: TRBD1; V gene: TRBV29-1; clone size: NA; J gene: TRBJ2-6; CDR3 DNA: TGCAGCGCCGGACAGGGAACGGCTGGGGCCAACGTCCTGACTTTC; CDR3 protein: CSAGQGTAGANVLTF
D gene: NA; V gene: TRBV5-1; clone size: NA; J gene: TRBJ2-3; CDR3 DNA: TGCGCCAGCAGCTTGCCGGGAGCGTCTAGCACAGATACGCAGTATTTT; CDR3 protein: CASSLPGASSTDTQYF
D gene: NA; V gene: TRBV19; clone size: NA; J gene: TRBJ1-3; CDR3 DNA: TGTGCCAGTAGTATAGTCACAGGTTACTCTGGAAACACCATATATTTT; CDR3 protein: CASSIVTGYSGNTIYF
D gene: NA; V gene: TRBV12-5; clone size: NA; J gene: TRBJ2-3; CDR3 DNA: TGTGCTAGTGGTAACTCCCTGCAACGCACAGATACGCAGTATTTT; CDR3 protein: CASGNSLQRTDTQYF
D gene: NA; V gene: TRBV6-1; clone size: NA; J gene: TRBJ2-1; CDR3 DNA: TGTGCCAGCAGTGAAGGGGAGCCGGGTTTCAATGAGCAGTTCTTC; CDR3 protein: CASSEGEPGFNEQFF